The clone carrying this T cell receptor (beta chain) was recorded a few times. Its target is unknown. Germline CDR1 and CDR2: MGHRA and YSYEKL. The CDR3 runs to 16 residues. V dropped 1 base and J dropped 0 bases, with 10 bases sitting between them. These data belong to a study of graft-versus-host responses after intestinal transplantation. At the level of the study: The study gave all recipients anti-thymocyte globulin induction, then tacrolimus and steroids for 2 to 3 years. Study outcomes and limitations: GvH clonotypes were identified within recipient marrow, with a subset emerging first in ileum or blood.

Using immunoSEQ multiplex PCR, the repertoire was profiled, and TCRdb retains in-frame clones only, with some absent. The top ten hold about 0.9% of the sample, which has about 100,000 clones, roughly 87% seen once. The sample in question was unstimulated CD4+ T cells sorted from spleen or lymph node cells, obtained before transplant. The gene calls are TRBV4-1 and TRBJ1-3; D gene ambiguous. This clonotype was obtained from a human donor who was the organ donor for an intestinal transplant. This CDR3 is CASSQVLASSGNTIYF. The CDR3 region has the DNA TGCGCCAGCAGCCAAGTTCTGGCTAGCTCTGGAAACACCATATATTTT.